A single sample gave rise to the 8 T cell receptor beta chains below, sequenced in a study of T-cell reconstitution after alpha-beta-depleted transplantation in children. Unique molecular identifiers were used to barcode this TCRbeta library. TCRdb reprocessed the PCR reads via MiXCR and lists one record per CDR3 protein. The sample consists of some 200,000 distinct CDR3 sequences, about 8.7% of them appearing once. This material consisted of PBMCs, mostly from graft donor cells, taken 360 days after TCRalphabeta/CD19-depleted stem cell transplant. The receptor source for this set is a male patient between 2 and 10 years old who had a stem cell transplant for acute myeloid leukemia, so the T cells may come from the graft donor.

This clonotype was seen only a few times. The chain employs TRBV3-1 and TRBJ1-2, with unresolved D. V was trimmed by 1 base and J by 8 bases, leaving 11 bases between them. Looked up from germline, CDR1 is LGHDT and CDR2 is YNNKEL (reference sequence). This CDR3 comprises 13 residues. CDR3 in amino acids: CASSQVLGEGYTF. The CDR3 DNA is TGTGCCAGCAGCCAAGTCTTGGGCGAGGGCTACACCTTC.

This clonotype came up many times. The chain recombines TRBV12-3 or TRBV12-4 with TRBJ2-7; D perhaps matches TRBD1 (5 bases). The length of the CDR3 is 13 residues. The V and J ends lost 6 bases and 4 bases respectively, with 13 bases between them. CDR3 bases: TGTGCCAGCAGCGACAGTTCACCTTACGAGCAGTACTTC. Protein sequence: CASSDSSPYEQYF.

This clonotype showed up just a few times. The rearrangement joins TRBV4-2 to TRBJ2-5; no reliable D call. CDR1 is LGHNA and CDR2 is YNFKEQ in the germline V gene. CDR3 length equals 12 residues. Trimming removed 3 bases at V and 4 bases at J, with 6 bases between. This chain's CDR3 is CASSHVRETQYF. For the CDR3, the DNA is TGTGCCAGCAGCCACGTCCGAGAGACCCAGTACTTC.

This clonotype came up a few times. CDR3 loop: CASSFNRVDGYTF. DNA of the CDR3: TGTGCCAGCAGCTTTAACAGGGTGGATGGCTACACCTTC. This chain uses TRBV11-2 with TRBJ1-2; D may be TRBD1 (6 bases). Per the germline V gene, CDR1 is SGHAT and CDR2 is FQNNGV. Deletions cut 3 bases from V and 6 bases from J, with 11 bases between. CDR3 size: 13 residues.

Only a few counts were recorded for this clonotype. The rearrangement joins TRBV2 to TRBJ1-2; no definite D call. Germline V CDR1 and CDR2: SNHLY, FYNNEI. This CDR3 is 13 amino acids long. The germline V and J ends were trimmed by 1 base and 8 bases, with 11 bases remaining between them. The CDR3 coding sequence is TGTGCCAGCAGTGAAGTGGAGGGTTGGGGCTACACCTTC. This translates into CASSEVEGWGYTF.

The chain links TRBV25-1 to TRBJ1-1, with 9 bases fitting TRBD1. Germline values: CDR1 MGHDK, CDR2 SYGVNS. Unmatched junction bases numbered 4, after V lost 7 bases and J lost 4 bases. The CDR3 sequence is 13 residues long. The CDR3 DNA reads as TGTGCCAGCACCGGGACAGGGCGCACTGAAGCTTTCTTT. Translated: CASTGTGRTEAFF.

This clonotype was seen a handful of times. The chain links TRBV6-1 to TRBJ2-5, with 7 bases aligning to TRBD2. Looked up from germline, CDR1 is MNHNS and CDR2 is SASEGT. V gave up 7 bases and J gave up 3 bases; unmatched junction bases: 5. The CDR3 spans 13 residues. This CDR3 reads CASKASGEETQYF. The CDR3 DNA sequence: TGTGCCAGCAAAGCCAGCGGGGAAGAGACCCAGTACTTC.

The gene calls are TRBV29-1 and TRBJ2-7; TRBD2 aligns across 10 bases. CDR1 and CDR2 (germline): SQVTM, ANQGSEA. CDR3 size: 14 residues. After removal of 6 bases from V and 5 bases from J, the junction contained 10 bases not matched to a gene. CDR3: CSVVGTSEGDEQYF. As DNA, the CDR3 is TGCAGCGTGGTAGGGACTAGCGAGGGGGACGAGCAGTACTTC.